This T cell receptor beta chain was identified in a study of somatic mutations in cytotoxic T cells in rheumatoid arthritis. On the study more broadly: Several of the V beta antibody-stained T-cell populations were flow-sorted at nearly 100% purity; V beta1+ cells were among them and were sequenced for TCRB.

Flow cytometry was used to check the purity of CD4+ and CD8+ cells, which had been isolated by positive magnetic bead selection. General study results and limits: Clonality measured in CD8+ T cells did not differ significantly between rheumatoid arthritis patients and age-matched healthy controls. The largest CD8+ clone made up over 20% of CD8+ cells in 8 of 65 patients.

The data were produced by immunoSEQ multiplex PCR, yet TCRdb's version contains in-frame clones alone and is incomplete. This sample yields around 12,000 clones, of which 80% are seen a single time; roughly an eighth belongs to the top ten. With regard to this clone: What it recognizes is unknown.

Sequenced sample: CD8+ T cells sorted from blood. This clonotype originated in a man aged 45-65 years in good health.

The CDR3 coding sequence is TGTGCCAGCAGCATGAACCGGGACTTATTATACAATGAGCAGTTCTTC. Protein sequence: CASSMNRDLLYNEQFF. This rearrangement joins TRBV9 to TRBJ2-1; tentatively, D is TRBD2 (6 bases). Trimming cost V 4 bases and J 4 bases, with 18 bases left between them. The CDR3 loop spans 16 amino acids. From germline, CDR1 is SGDLS and CDR2 YYNGEE.